This TCR beta chain was profiled in a study of tumor-infiltrating lymphocytes in primary liver carcinoma. Turning to the study itself: Staging of the tumors gave T1-T3 N0M0, with widths of roughly 4.2 to 11 cm.

From 400 to 550 ng total RNA, TCR beta cDNA was generated with a primer in the constant region. Construction of TCR beta libraries relied on three successive nested multiplex PCR rounds employing slightly modified ARM-PCR. Amplification in the first two PCR rounds was performed using TRBV1-TRBV30 forward primers and a C-beta reverse primer for approximately 10 cycles each. MiXCR, run by TCRdb on the multiplex PCR reads, gives a single entry per CDR3 protein. The sample lists tens of thousands of distinct CDR3 sequences, 78% seen once, with 46% in the top ten. From unsorted bulk tissue weighing roughly 18-30 mg, DNA and RNA were co-extracted. Concerning this clonotype: Antigen specificity is unknown. One end of the junction does not line up with germline, which may come from a read error.

Study-wide findings and caveats: The top-250-clone fraction was significantly higher in tumors than in blood (p = 0.039).

The CDR3 has 15 amino acids. Germline CDR1 reads WSHSY; CDR2 reads SAAADI. Sequencing was done on a sample of liver tumor tissue from sampling region 3. Subset defined: tumor region T3, left-lateral pole. The chain combines TRBV10-2 with TRBJ2-7; the D gene is possibly TRBD1 (5 bases). The TCR comes from a man in his forties with primary liver carcinoma and hepatitis B virus infection. The CDR3 protein is CAINPGQGAIYEQYF. DNA for the CDR3: TGCGCCATCAACCCTGGACAAGGGGCGATCTACGAGCAGTATTTC.